This TCR beta chain was captured in a study of CD4 T cells in relation to SARS-CoV-2 and coronaviruses. CD4+ T cells from unexposed donors were obtained before the COVID-19 pandemic (2011-2018). CD4+ T cells were isolated from the cells after 10 days of culture. This CDR3 contains 15 residues. Germline V lookup: CDR1 MNHEY, CDR2 SVGAGI. Trimming removed 6 bases from V and 4 bases from J, with 18 bases in between. Points on this clone: Its antigen is undetermined.

TCRdb keeps only in-frame clones here, not all; method: immunoSEQ multiplex PCR. Of about 24,000 clones in the sample, around 74% are singletons; the top ten hold around an eighth. The chain couples TRBV6-5 to TRBJ1-2; D perhaps matches TRBD1 (6 bases). Sample: CD4+ T cells from PBMCs, cultured in vitro. The sequence was obtained from a human donor in good health. CDR3 coding DNA: TGTGCCAGCAGCAAAATACAGGGTCAAGTCTATGGCTACACCTTC. This codes for CASSKIQGQVYGYTF.